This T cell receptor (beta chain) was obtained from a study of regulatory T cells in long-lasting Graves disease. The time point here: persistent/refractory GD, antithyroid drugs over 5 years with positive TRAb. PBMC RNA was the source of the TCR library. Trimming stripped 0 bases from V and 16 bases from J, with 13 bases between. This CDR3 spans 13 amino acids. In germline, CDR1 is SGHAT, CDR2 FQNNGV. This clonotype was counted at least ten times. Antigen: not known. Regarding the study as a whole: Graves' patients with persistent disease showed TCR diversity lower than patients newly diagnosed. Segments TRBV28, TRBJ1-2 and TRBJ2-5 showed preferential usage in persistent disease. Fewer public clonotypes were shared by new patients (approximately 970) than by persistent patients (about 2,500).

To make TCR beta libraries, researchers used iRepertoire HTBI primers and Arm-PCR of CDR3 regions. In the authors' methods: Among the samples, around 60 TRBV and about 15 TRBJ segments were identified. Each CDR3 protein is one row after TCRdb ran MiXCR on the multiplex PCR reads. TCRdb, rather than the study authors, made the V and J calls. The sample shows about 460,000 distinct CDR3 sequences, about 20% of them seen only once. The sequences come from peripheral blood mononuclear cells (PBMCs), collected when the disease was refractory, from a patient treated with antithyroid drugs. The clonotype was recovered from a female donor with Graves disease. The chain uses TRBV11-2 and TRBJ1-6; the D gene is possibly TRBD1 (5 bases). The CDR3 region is CASSLDPSGRLHF. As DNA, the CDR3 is TGTGCCAGCAGCTTAGACCCCTCAGGGCGGCTCCACTTT.